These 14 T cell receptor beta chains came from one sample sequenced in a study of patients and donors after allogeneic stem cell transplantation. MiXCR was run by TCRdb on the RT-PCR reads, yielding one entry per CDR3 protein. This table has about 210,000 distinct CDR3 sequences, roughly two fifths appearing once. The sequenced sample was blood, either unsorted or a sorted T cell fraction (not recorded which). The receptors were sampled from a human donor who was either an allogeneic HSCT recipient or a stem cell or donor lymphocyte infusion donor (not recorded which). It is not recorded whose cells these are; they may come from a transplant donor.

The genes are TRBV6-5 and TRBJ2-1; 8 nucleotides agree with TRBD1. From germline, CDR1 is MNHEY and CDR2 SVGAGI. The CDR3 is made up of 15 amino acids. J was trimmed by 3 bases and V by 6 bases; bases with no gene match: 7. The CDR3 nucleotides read TGTGCCAGCAGCGCCGGACAGGGCGGCTACAATGAGCAGTTCTTC. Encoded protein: CASSAGQGGYNEQFF.

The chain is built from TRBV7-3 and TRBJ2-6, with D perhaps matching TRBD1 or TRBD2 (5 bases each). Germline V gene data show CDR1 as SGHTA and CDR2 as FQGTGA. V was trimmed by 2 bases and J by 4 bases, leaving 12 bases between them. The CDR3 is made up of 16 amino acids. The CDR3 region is CASSLYPRDGANVLTF. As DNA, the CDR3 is TGTGCCAGCAGCTTATACCCAAGGGACGGGGCCAACGTCCTGACTTTC.

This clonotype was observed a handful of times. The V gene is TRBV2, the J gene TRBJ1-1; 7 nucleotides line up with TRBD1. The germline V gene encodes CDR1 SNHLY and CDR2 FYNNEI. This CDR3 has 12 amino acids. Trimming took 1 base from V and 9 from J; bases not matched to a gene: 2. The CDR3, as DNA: TGTGCCAGCAGTGAAGGGGGACAGAAAGCTTTCTTT. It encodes CASSEGGQKAFF.

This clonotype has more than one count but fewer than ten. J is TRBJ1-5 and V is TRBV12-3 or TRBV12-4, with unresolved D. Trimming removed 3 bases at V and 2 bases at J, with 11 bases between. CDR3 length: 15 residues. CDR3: CASSLAGSGNQPQHF. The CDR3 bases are TGTGCCAGCAGTTTGGCCGGGTCCGGCAATCAGCCCCAGCATTTT.

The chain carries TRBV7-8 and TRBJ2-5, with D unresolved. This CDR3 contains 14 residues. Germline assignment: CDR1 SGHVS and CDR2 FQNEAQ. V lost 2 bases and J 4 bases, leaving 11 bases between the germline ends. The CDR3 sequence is CASSLWVARETQYF. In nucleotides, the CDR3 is TGTGCCAGCAGCTTATGGGTAGCCCGAGAGACCCAGTACTTC.

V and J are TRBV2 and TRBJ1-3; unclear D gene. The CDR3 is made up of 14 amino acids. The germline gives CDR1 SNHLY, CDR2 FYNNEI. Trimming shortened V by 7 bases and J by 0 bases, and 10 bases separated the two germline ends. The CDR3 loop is CASNPTGSGNTIYF. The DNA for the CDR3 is TGTGCCAGCAATCCGACCGGCTCTGGAAACACCATATATTTT.

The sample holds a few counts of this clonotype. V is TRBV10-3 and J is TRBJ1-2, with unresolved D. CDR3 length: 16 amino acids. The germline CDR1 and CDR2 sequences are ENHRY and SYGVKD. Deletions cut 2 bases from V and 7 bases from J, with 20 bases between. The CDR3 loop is CAISELPRVTSGGYTF. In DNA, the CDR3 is TGTGCCATCAGTGAGCTTCCTCGGGTGACTTCAGGTGGCTACACCTTC.

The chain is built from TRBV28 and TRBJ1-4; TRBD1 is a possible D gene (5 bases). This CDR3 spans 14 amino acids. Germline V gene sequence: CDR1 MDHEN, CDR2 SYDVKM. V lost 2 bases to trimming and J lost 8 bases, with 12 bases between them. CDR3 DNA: TGTGCCAGCAGTTTAGGGGGAATATGGGAAAAACTGTTTTTT. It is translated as CASSLGGIWEKLFF.

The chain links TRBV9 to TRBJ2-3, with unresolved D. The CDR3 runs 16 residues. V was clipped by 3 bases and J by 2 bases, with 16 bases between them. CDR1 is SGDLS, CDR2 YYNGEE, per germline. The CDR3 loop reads CASSASPLGSTDTQYF. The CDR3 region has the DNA TGTGCCAGCAGCGCATCCCCTCTGGGTTCCACAGATACGCAGTATTTT. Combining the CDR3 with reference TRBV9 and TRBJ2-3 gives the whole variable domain DSGVTQTPKHLITATGQRVTLRCSPRSGDLSVYWYQQSLDQGLQFLIQYYNGEERAKGNILERFSAQQFPDLHSELNLSSLELGDSALYFCASSASPLGSTDTQYFGPGTRLTVL.

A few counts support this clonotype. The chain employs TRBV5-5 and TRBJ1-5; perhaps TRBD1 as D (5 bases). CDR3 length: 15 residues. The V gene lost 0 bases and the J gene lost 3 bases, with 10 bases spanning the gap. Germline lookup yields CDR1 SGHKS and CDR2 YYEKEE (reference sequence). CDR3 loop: CASSLGAGTNQPQHF. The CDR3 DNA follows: TGTGCCAGCAGCTTGGGAGCTGGGACCAATCAGCCCCAGCATTTT.

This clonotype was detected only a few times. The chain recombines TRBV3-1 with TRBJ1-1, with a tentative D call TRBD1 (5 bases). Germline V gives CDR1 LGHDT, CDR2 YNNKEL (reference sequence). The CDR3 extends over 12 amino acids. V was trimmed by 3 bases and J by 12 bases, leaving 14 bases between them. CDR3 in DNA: TGTGCCAGCAGCCAGACCGGGACCCGCACTTTCTTT. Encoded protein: CASSQTGTRTFF.

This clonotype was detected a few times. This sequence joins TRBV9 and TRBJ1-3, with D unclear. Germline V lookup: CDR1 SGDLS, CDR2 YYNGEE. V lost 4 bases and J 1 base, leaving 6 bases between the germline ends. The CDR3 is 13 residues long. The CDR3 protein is CASSRVSGNTIYF. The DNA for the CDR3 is TGTGCCAGCAGCCGAGTTTCTGGAAACACCATATATTTT.

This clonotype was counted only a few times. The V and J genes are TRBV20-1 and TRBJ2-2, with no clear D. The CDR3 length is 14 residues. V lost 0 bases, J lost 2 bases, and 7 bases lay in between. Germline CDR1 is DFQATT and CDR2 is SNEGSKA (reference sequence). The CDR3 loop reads CSAREKGNTGELFF. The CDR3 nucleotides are TGCAGTGCTAGAGAAAAAGGCAACACCGGGGAGCTGTTTTTT.

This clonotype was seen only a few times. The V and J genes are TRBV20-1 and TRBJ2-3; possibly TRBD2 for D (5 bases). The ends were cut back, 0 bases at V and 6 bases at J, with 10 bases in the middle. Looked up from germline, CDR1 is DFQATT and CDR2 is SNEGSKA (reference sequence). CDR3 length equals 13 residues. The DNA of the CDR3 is TGCAGTGCTAGAGATCTAGGACTTGATACGCAGTATTTT. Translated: CSARDLGLDTQYF.